One sample yielded the 14 T cell receptor beta chains listed below, sequenced in a study of cytomegalovirus exposure and HLA in healthy donors. The PCR ran on 60 Vbeta and 13 Jbeta primers. Clones were read by immunoSEQ multiplex PCR, and TCRdb kept only the in-frame ones, dropping some. In the table there are nearly 200,000 clones, 82% of which are singletons. The specimen sequenced was PBMCs. The receptor source for this set is a woman in her forties or fifties in good health and CMV-seropositive.

In its sample, this clone was seen once. The rearrangement uses TRBV28 and TRBJ2-2; unclear D gene. Germline V gene lookup returns CDR1 MDHEN and CDR2 SYDVKM. Trimming cost V 7 bases and J 1 base, with 4 bases left between them. The CDR3 loop spans 12 amino acids. The CDR3 is CASTLNTGELFF. DNA of the CDR3: TGTGCCAGCACCCTGAACACCGGGGAGCTGTTTTTT.

J is TRBJ1-1 and V is TRBV5-6; possibly TRBD1 for D (6 bases). The CDR3 has 13 residues. The V end lost 4 bases, the J end lost 4 bases, and 11 bases lay between the germline ends. Germline lookup yields CDR1 SGHDT and CDR2 YYEEEE. The DNA of the CDR3 is TGTGCCAGCAGCCTACGAGGGGGCACTGAAGCTTTCTTT. This translates into CASSLRGGTEAFF.

The table lists this clone with a count of one. CDR3 sequence (DNA): TGTGCCAGCAGCTCCTCGGGACAGGGGCTTGAAAAACTGTTTTTT. Its translation: CASSSSGQGLEKLFF. The chain recombines TRBV7-2 with TRBJ1-4, with 10 bases fitting TRBD1. The CDR3 is made up of 15 amino acids. The V gene's germline CDR1 is SGHTA and CDR2 FQGNSA. V shed 4 bases, J shed 7 bases, and the junction held 6 bases outside the gene matches.

This clone was detected once. The chain recombines TRBV7-2 with TRBJ1-2, with D uncertain. Germline V gene lookup returns CDR1 SGHTA and CDR2 FQGNSA. The CDR3 extends over 14 amino acids. Trimming removed 2 bases from V and 8 bases from J, with 15 bases in between. The CDR3 nucleotides read TGTGCCAGCAGCTTAATGTCCACCCAAGCCGGCTACACCTTC. It encodes CASSLMSTQAGYTF.

The chain couples TRBV28 to TRBJ1-2; no firm D call. CDR3 length: 15 amino acids. Germline V CDR1 and CDR2: MDHEN, SYDVKM. Trimming took off 5 bases at V and 10 bases at J, with 23 bases between the two ends. The CDR3 region is CASSPPLGGPLYYTF. CDR3 coding DNA: TGTGCCAGCAGTCCGCCCCTTGGAGGGCCTTTGTACTACACCTTC.

The CDR3 coding sequence is TGTGCCAGCTCTCTAGCGGTTTCCTACGAGCAGTACTTC. It specifies CASSLAVSYEQYF. The chain is built from TRBV18 and TRBJ2-7; 7 bases are shared with TRBD2. Germline loops: CDR1 KGHSH, CDR2 LQKENI. This CDR3 comprises 13 residues. With 6 bases clipped from V and 1 base from J, the junction kept 3 bases outside the gene matches.

V and J are TRBV1 and TRBJ2-1; the table assigns TRBD2, which was not confirmed against the DNA. TRBV1 is classified as a pseudogene. The CDR3 length is 20 residues. The CDR3 here is CTSSQDWGSGQVLPYNEQFF. The CDR3 DNA follows: TGCACCAGCAGCCAAGATTGGGGTAGCGGGCAAGTCCTACCCTACAATGAGCAGTTCTTC.

The chain employs TRBV28 and TRBJ1-4; maybe TRBD1 (5 bases). The V and J ends lost 3 bases and 5 bases respectively, with 10 bases between them. Germline V CDR1 and CDR2: MDHEN, SYDVKM. The CDR3 extends over 14 amino acids. The CDR3 nucleotides read TGTGCCAGCAGTTTGCCCGACAGAAATGAAAAACTGTTTTTT. This translates into CASSLPDRNEKLFF.

The chain uses TRBV28 and TRBJ1-1, with D tentatively TRBD1 (6 bases). Germline CDR1 and CDR2: MDHEN and SYDVKM. The CDR3 extends over 16 amino acids. Trimming removed 4 bases from V and 1 base from J, with 16 bases in between. CDR3 in DNA: TGTGCCAGCAGTTCCCCTCCGGGACACCAGAACACTGAAGCTTTCTTT. It is translated as CASSSPPGHQNTEAFF.

The chain is built from TRBV6-1 and TRBJ2-1, with TRBD2 matching 9 bases. This CDR3 contains 16 residues. Trimming cost V 0 bases and J 7 bases; bases outside gene matches: 7. Germline CDR1 and CDR2: MNHNS and SASEGT. CDR3 DNA: TGTGCCAGCAGTGAAGCGGCGGGAGGGGGGGGTAATGAGCAGTTCTTC. This codes for CASSEAAGGGGNEQFF.

This clone was found once. This chain uses TRBV5-5 with TRBJ2-2; TRBD2 aligns across 16 bases. Germline V gene lookup returns CDR1 SGHKS and CDR2 YYEKEE (reference sequence). J lost 4 bases, V lost 4 bases, and 4 bases had no gene match. This CDR3 is 17 amino acids long. CDR3 amino acids: CASSGGTSGRGTGELFF. The CDR3 DNA sequence: TGTGCCAGCAGCGGCGGGACTAGCGGGAGGGGCACCGGGGAGCTGTTTTTT. Filled out from reference TRBV5-5 and TRBJ2-2, the complete variable domain reads DAGVTQSPTHLIKTRGQQVTLRCSPISGHKSVSWYQQVLGQGPQFIFQYYEKEERGRGNFPDRFSARQFPNYSSELNVNALLLGDSALYLCASSGGTSGRGTGELFFGEGSRLTVL.

This clone was counted only a few times. This chain links TRBV18 with TRBJ2-7, with 11 bases identical to TRBD1. V shed 5 bases and J 3 bases; nucleotides not matched to a gene: 3. Germline-derived CDR1 and CDR2 are KGHSH and LQKENI. The CDR3 extends over 14 amino acids. CDR3 loop: CASSIGTGGYEQYF. CDR3 coding DNA: TGTGCCAGCTCAATCGGGACAGGGGGCTACGAGCAGTACTTC.

The gene calls are TRBV11-3 and TRBJ2-3; D is uncertain. The germline CDR1 and CDR2 sequences are SGHNT and YENEEA. This CDR3 is 13 amino acids long. V lost 5 bases and J lost 6, with 12 bases in between. The CDR3 sequence: CASSLRLDDTQYF. In DNA form, the CDR3 reads TGTGCCAGCAGCCTGAGACTTGACGATACGCAGTATTTT.

CDR3 amino acids: CASSPPPTQETQYF. For the CDR3, the DNA is TGTGCCAGCTCACCACCGCCGACTCAAGAGACCCAGTACTTC. This chain uses TRBV18 with TRBJ2-5; D is unclear. Trimming left V 0 bases short and J 2 bases short, with 7 bases between. CDR1 is KGHSH, CDR2 LQKENI, per germline. This CDR3 has 14 amino acids. The variable domain in full, completed from reference TRBV18 and TRBJ2-5, reads NAGVMQNPRHLVRRRGQEARLRCSPMKGHSHVYWYRQLPEEGLKFMVYLQKENIIDESGMPKERFSAEFPKEGPSILRIQQVVRGDSAAYFCASSPPPTQETQYFGPGTRLLVL.